This T cell receptor beta chain was sequenced for a study of cytomegalovirus exposure and HLA in healthy donors. Notes on the study in general: Three chains linked to CMV were shown in vitro to be specific for CMV antigens.

The germline V gene encodes CDR1 SGHTA and CDR2 FQGNSA. V lost 7 bases, J lost 3 bases, and 16 bases lay in between. This CDR3 contains 14 residues. In its sample, this clone was seen once. The antigen is not known. Sequencing was performed with immunoSEQ multiplex PCR; in TCRdb, only in-frame clones are kept and a portion is missing. In the table there are some 130,000 clones, 88% of which are singletons. The gene calls are TRBV7-2 and TRBJ2-7, with D possibly being TRBD2 (6 bases). This clonotype originated in a young man in good health and CMV-seronegative. The sample comprised PBMCs. CDR3 residues: CASTYGTYNYEQYF. In DNA form, the CDR3 reads TGTGCCAGCACATACGGGACTTATAACTACGAGCAGTACTTC.